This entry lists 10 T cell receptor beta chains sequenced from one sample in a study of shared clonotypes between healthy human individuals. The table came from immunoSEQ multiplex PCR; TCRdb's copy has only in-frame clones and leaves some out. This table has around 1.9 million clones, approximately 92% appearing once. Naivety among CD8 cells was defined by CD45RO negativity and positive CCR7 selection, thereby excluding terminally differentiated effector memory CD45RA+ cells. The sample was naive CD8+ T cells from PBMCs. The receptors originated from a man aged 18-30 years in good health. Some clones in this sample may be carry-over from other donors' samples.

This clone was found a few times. This CDR3 is CATSNEGGGSSYEQYF. The DNA for the CDR3 is TGTGCCACCAGCAACGAGGGCGGGGGGAGCTCCTACGAGCAGTACTTC. V gene TRBV15 combines with J gene TRBJ2-7; 8 nucleotides line up with TRBD2. The CDR3 has 16 amino acids. J gave up 0 bases and V 4 bases, and 8 bases lay outside the gene matches. CDR1 and CDR2 (germline): LNHNV, YYDKDF (reference sequence).

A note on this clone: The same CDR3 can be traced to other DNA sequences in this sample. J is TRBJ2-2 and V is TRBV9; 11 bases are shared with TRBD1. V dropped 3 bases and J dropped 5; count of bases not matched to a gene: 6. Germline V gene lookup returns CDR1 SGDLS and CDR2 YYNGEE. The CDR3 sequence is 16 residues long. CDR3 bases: TGTGCCAGCAGCGCCGGACAGGGGGCGCGTACCGGGGAGCTGTTTTTT. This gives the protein CASSAGQGARTGELFF.

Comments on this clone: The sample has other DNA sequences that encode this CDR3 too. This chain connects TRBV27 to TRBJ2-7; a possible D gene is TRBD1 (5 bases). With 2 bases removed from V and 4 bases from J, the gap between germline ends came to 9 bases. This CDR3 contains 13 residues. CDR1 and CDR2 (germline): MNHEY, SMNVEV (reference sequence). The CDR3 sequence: CASSLGASYEQYF. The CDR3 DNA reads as TGTGCCAGCAGTTTAGGGGCGAGTTACGAGCAGTACTTC.

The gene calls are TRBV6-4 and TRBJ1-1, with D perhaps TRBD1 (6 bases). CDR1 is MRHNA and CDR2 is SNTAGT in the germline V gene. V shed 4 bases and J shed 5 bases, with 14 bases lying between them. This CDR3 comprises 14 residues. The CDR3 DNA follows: TGTGCCAGCAGTGTGCGGGGGCTTAGGACTGAAGCTTTCTTT. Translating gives CASSVRGLRTEAFF.

The DNA of the CDR3 is TGTGCCACCCGGGGACAGGGGGCGAACGAGCAGTACTTC. It translates to CATRGQGANEQYF. The chain combines TRBV2 with TRBJ2-7; 12 nucleotides align to TRBD1. This CDR3 is 13 amino acids long. J lost 5 bases, V lost 10 bases, and 6 bases had no gene match. Germline V gives CDR1 SNHLY, CDR2 FYNNEI.

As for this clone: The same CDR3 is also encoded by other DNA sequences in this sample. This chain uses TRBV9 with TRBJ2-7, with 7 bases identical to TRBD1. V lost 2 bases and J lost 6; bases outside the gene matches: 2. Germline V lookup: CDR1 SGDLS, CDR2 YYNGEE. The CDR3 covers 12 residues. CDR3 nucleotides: TGTGCCAGCAGCGTCTCAGGGGGCGAGCAGTACTTC. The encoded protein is CASSVSGGEQYF.

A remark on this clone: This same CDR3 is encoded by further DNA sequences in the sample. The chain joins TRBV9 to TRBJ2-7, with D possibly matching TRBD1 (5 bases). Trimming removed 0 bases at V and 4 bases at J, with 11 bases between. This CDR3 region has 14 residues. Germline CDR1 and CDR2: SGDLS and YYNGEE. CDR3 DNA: TGTGCCAGCAGCGTAGGTCAGGGAAGGTACGAGCAGTACTTC. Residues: CASSVGQGRYEQYF.

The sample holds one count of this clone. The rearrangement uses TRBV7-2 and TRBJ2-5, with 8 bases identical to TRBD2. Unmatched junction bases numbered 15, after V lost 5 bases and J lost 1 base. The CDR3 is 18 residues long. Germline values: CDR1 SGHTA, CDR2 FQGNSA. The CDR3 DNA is TGTGCCAGCAGCCCGGACGGTCGGGGGGGCTTCATCCAAGAGACCCAGTACTTC. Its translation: CASSPDGRGGFIQETQYF.

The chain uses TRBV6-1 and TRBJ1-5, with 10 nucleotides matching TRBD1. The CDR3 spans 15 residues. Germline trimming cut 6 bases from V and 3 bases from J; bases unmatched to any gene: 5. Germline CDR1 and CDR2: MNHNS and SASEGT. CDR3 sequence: CASSEDRGTNQPQHF. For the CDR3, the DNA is TGTGCCAGCAGCGAGGACAGGGGGACCAATCAGCCCCAGCATTTT.

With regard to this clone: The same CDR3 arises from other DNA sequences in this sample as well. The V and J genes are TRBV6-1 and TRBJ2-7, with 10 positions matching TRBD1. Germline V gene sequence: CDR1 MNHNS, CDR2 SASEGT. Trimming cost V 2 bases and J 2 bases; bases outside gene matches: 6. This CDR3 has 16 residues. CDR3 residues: CASSESIGTGAYEQYF. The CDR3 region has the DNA TGTGCCAGCAGTGAATCTATCGGGACAGGGGCCTACGAGCAGTACTTC.